A single T cell receptor (beta chain) is shown here with its context. At one end, the junction sequence differs from germline, possibly due to a read error. Germline V gene sequence: CDR1 MNHNS, CDR2 SASEGT. The CDR3 runs to 15 residues. This sample was taken from a study of T cells in Graves' hyperthyroidism and ophthalmopathy. Exclusion of patients followed from uncontrolled infection, other autoimmune disease, pregnancy or lactation. Regions amplified from RNA transcripts were the TCR beta CDR3 regions. The HTBI primer set served for first-round RT-PCR of the TCR CDR3. TCRdb recomputed calls from the multiplex PCR reads with MiXCR, one row per CDR3 protein. The sample gives about 350,000 distinct CDR3 sequences, approximately 20% of which show up once; 3.7% is in the top ten.

The chain links TRBV6-1 to TRBJ2-5; 12 nucleotides align to TRBD2. Input material: blood. The receptor's source is a woman aged 18 to 35 with Graves' hyperthyroidism. The CDR3 is CASSVLAGGQEAQYF. CDR3 nucleotides: TGTGCCAGCAGTGTTCTAGCGGGGGGGCAAGAGGCCCAGTACTTC.